The 18 T cell receptor beta chains below come from one sample, sequenced in a study of blood T cell repertoires in COVID-19. Some clones are missing from TCRdb's copy, which holds only in-frame ones; the method was immunoSEQ multiplex PCR. The table includes fewer than 70,000 clones, 80% to 90% detected once. Material for sequencing was peripheral blood. These TCRs come from an older woman with acute or convalescent COVID-19.

The chain uses TRBV5-1 and TRBJ2-2; 7 nucleotides match TRBD2. Per germline, CDR1 SGHRS and CDR2 YFSETQ. The trim removed 3 bases at V and 0 bases at J, leaving 8 bases unmatched. The CDR3 contains 17 residues. The CDR3 loop reads CASSSTIAGPNTGELFF. CDR3 DNA: TGCGCCAGCAGCTCGACAATAGCGGGCCCGAACACCGGGGAGCTGTTTTTT.

The rearrangement links TRBV5-4 to TRBJ2-1, with D unclear. Germline CDR1 is SGHNT and CDR2 is YYREEE (reference sequence). The germline V and J ends were trimmed by 4 bases and 1 base, with 9 bases remaining between them. The CDR3 length is 14 residues. DNA of the CDR3: TGTGCCAGCAGCCCTAGTAGTTCCTACAATGAGCAGTTCTTC. This sequence encodes CASSPSSSYNEQFF. Combining the CDR3 with reference TRBV5-4 and TRBJ2-1 gives the whole variable domain ETGVTQSPTHLIKTRGQQVTLRCSSQSGHNTVSWYQQALGQGPQFIFQYYREEENGRGNFPPRFSGLQFPNYSSELNVNALELDDSALYLCASSPSSSYNEQFFGPGTRLTVL.

The CDR3 spells CAIRGTSGSSSYNEQFF. The DNA for the CDR3 is TGTGCCATCAGGGGGACTAGCGGGAGTAGCTCCTACAATGAGCAGTTCTTC. The chain links TRBV10-3 to TRBJ2-1; 14 positions agree with TRBD2. V trimming: 6 bases; J trimming: 0 bases; junction bases outside the gene matches: 4. The CDR3 has 17 residues. CDR1 and CDR2 (germline): ENHRY, SYGVKD.

This clone was detected once. Sequence at one end of the junction differs from germline and may be a read error. The chain employs TRBV6-5 and TRBJ2-7; TRBD1 matches at 8 bases. This CDR3 region has 15 residues. The germline V gene encodes CDR1 MNHEY and CDR2 SVGAGI. The CDR3 DNA reads as TGTGCCAGCAACCCCTTGGACAGGGAATCCTCCGAGCAGTACTTC. Translation: CASNPLDRESSEQYF.

The chain employs TRBV7-9 and TRBJ2-2, with 11 nucleotides matching TRBD2. V was pared by 6 bases and J by 1 base, with 1 base of the junction left unmatched. The CDR3 is 15 residues long. Germline V lookup: CDR1 SEHNR, CDR2 FQNEAQ (reference sequence). The CDR3 loop reads CASRGLAGNTGELFF. The CDR3 bases are TGTGCCAGCAGAGGACTAGCGGGGAACACCGGGGAGCTGTTTTTT.

The gene calls are TRBV19 and TRBJ2-7; 11 bases are a match to TRBD1. J lost 0 bases, V lost 6 bases, and 4 bases had no gene match. The CDR3 spans 15 residues. CDR1 LNHDA and CDR2 SQIVND come from the germline V gene (reference sequence). Here the CDR3 DNA reads TGTGCCAGTAGCTCGGGGACAGGGGGCTCCTACGAGCAGTACTTC. As protein: CASSSGTGGSYEQYF.

This clone was seen just once. The chain recombines TRBV19 with TRBJ1-3; D not resolved. Germline lookup yields CDR1 LNHDA and CDR2 SQIVND (reference sequence). With 1 base removed from V and 0 bases from J, the gap between germline ends came to 7 bases. This CDR3 is 15 amino acids long. In nucleotides, the CDR3 is TGTGCCAGTAGTATAGGCGGGGTCTCTGGAAACACCATATATTTT. As protein: CASSIGGVSGNTIYF.

V and J are TRBV9 and TRBJ2-1; TRBD2 aligns across 11 bases. V lost 7 bases, J lost 7 bases, and 10 bases stayed unmatched. The CDR3 sequence is 15 residues long. Germline CDR1 SGDLS, CDR2 YYNGEE. CDR3 region: CASGEPSGGLNEQFF. As DNA, the CDR3 is TGTGCCAGCGGAGAACCTAGCGGGGGGTTAAATGAGCAGTTCTTC.

V and J are TRBV6-1 and TRBJ2-2, with 9 positions matching TRBD1. The CDR3 covers 17 residues. CDR1 MNHNS and CDR2 SASEGT come from the germline V gene. V lost 4 bases to trimming and J lost 7 bases; unmatched junction nucleotides: 13. The CDR3 DNA follows: TGTGCCAGCAGTGGGAGAGTTCCGGGACAGGGCCACGGGGAGCTGTTTTTT. This sequence encodes CASSGRVPGQGHGELFF.

This chain connects TRBV28 to TRBJ1-1; 8 positions match TRBD1. CDR1 is MDHEN, CDR2 SYDVKM, per germline. The length of the CDR3 is 15 residues. The V gene end was trimmed by 3 bases and the J gene end by 1 base; junction bases not matched to a gene: 4. CDR3 protein: CASSFPDRANTEAFF. DNA for the CDR3: TGTGCCAGCAGTTTCCCGGACAGGGCGAACACTGAAGCTTTCTTT.

This chain joins TRBV6-6 and TRBJ1-5; D remains unclear. Looked up from germline, CDR1 is MNHNY and CDR2 is SVGAGI (reference sequence). Trimming took off 2 bases at V and 4 bases at J, with 9 bases between the two ends. The length of the CDR3 is 14 residues. CDR3 sequence reads: CASSYPEQNQPQHF. The CDR3 DNA sequence: TGTGCCAGCAGTTACCCGGAACAGAATCAGCCCCAGCATTTT.

The J gene is TRBJ1-6, the V gene TRBV7-2; 11 bases map to TRBD1. Germline lookup yields CDR1 SGHTA and CDR2 FQGNSA. The CDR3 contains 16 residues. J gave up 4 bases and V 5 bases, and 4 bases lay outside the gene matches. Here the CDR3 reads CASSTGQGAYNSPLHF. The DNA for the CDR3 is TGTGCCAGCAGCACCGGACAGGGGGCATATAATTCACCCCTCCACTTT. The full variable domain, in which reference TRBV7-2 and TRBJ1-6 provide the parts outside the CDR3, is GAGVSQSPSNKVTEKGKDVELRCDPISGHTALYWYRQSLGQGLEFLIYFQGNSAPDKSGLPSDRFSAERTGGSVSTLTIQRTQQEDSAVYLCASSTGQGAYNSPLHFGNGTRLTVT.

The chain links TRBV28 to TRBJ1-2; D unresolved. CDR3 length: 12 residues. The germline V gene encodes CDR1 MDHEN and CDR2 SYDVKM. V was shortened by 2 bases and J by 4 bases, with 5 bases between the two germline ends. The CDR3 loop is CASSLNTYGYTF. In DNA, the CDR3 is TGTGCCAGCAGTTTAAACACCTATGGCTACACCTTC.

V usage is TRBV6-5 and J usage is TRBJ2-5; D is unresolved. This CDR3 spans 12 amino acids. The V end was cut by 7 bases, the J end by 5 bases, with 11 bases between. CDR1 MNHEY and CDR2 SVGAGI come from the germline V gene. The CDR3 bases are TGTGCCAGCAAGATAGGAGAGGAGACCCAGTACTTC. Translated: CASKIGEETQYF.

This sequence joins TRBV3-1 (or the pseudogene TRBV3-2) and TRBJ1-5, with D uncertain. This CDR3 spans 15 amino acids. The germline V gene has CDR1 LGHDT and CDR2 YNNKEL (reference sequence). V was pared by 1 base and J by 1 base, with 8 bases between. As DNA, the CDR3 is TGTGCCAGCAGCCAAGGGTCAGGCAGCAATCAGCCCCAGCATTTT. Translating it yields CASSQGSGSNQPQHF.

This clone was seen just once. CDR3 region: CATSRSGTQYF. The CDR3 DNA sequence: TGTGCCACCAGCCGGTCAGGGACCCAGTACTTC. The chain combines TRBV15 with TRBJ2-5; D uncertain. V was trimmed by 5 bases and J by 7 bases, leaving 8 bases between them. CDR3 size: 11 residues. Per germline, CDR1 LNHNV and CDR2 YYDKDF (reference sequence).

The V gene is TRBV7-9, the J gene TRBJ2-1, with D maybe TRBD2 (5 bases). Trimming stripped 3 bases from V and 1 base from J, with 10 bases between. The CDR3 is 15 amino acids. In germline, CDR1 is SEHNR, CDR2 FQNEAQ (reference sequence). This chain's CDR3 is CASSLGEWSYNEQFF. CDR3 coding DNA: TGTGCCAGCAGCTTGGGAGAATGGTCCTACAATGAGCAGTTCTTC.

The CDR3 coding sequence is TGCGCCAGCAGCCCTAGCGGGACGAGCGATGAGCAGTTCTTC. Its protein is CASSPSGTSDEQFF. The chain has TRBV10-2 and TRBJ2-1; 9 positions match TRBD2. The CDR3 loop spans 14 amino acids. V lost 6 bases, J lost 8 bases, and 8 bases stayed unmatched. CDR1 WSHSY and CDR2 SAAADI come from the germline V gene.